The present T cell receptor beta chain was sequenced within a study of blood T cell repertoires in COVID-19 (dated by TCRdb to 2018 to 2020). At the level of the whole study: Collaborator samples came from the United States, Italy and Spain and covered acute and convalescent phases of COVID-19. The prospective study material was composed of cDNA or gDNA derived from T cells, B-cell-depleted T cells, or PBMCs. Deeply sampled blood TCRbeta repertoires from subjects exposed to, actively infected with, or recovered from COVID-19 were included in the dataset. The repertoires were released in a freely available public database meant as a resource for research on the immune response to SARS-CoV-2. Samples were obtained from the ongoing ImmuneRACE study (first 160 participants) and from over 1,000 subjects provided by 6 global collaborators. Sample metadata almost always included a de-identified subject ID, COVID-19 status, age in years and sex. HLA class I and class II types, where available, came from metadata supplied by the sample provider rather than from assay-based typing. Summary of the overall study and its limitations: Clinical and demographic metadata were provided uncurated, with the amount varying by source and participant.

At one collaborating source in Seattle, patients were enrolled during active infection and were followed longitudinally through the course of disease. Each collaborating institution followed its own protocols to collect whole blood in K2EDTA tubes. For TCRbeta analysis, collaborators shipped samples in one of three forms: frozen whole blood, isolated PBMCs, or DNA extracted from either of those sample types. With respect to this clone: What antigen it recognizes has not been identified. Within one base of it there is no much larger clone, and no base qualities were kept.

V lost 6 bases and J lost 4 bases, and the count of bases not matched to a germline gene is 10. Via the germline V gene, CDR1 is KGHSH and CDR2 LQKENI. The CDR3, from cysteine to phenylalanine, totals 15 residues. The entry retains the CDR3 DNA only, 45 bases that are in frame from base 1. The immunoSEQ Assay, a bias-controlled multiplex PCR, was used to amplify TCRbeta CDR3 regions from genomic DNA. In the authors' own workflow: The number of nucleated cells in each sample was estimated by amplification of reference gene primers within the assay. Sequence reads were collapsed and filtered to measure the absolute abundance of every unique TCRbeta CDR3 rearrangement. For each sample, productive Simpson clonality was calculated as the square root of Simpson's diversity index across productive rearrangements. TCRdb carries this immuneACCESS record with in-frame sequences only. Its versions omit some clonotypes, under half of them owing to an unresolved V gene in the studies checked, with the rest unexplained. Clone size and V and J calls were adopted from that table, with D and trimming inferred from the DNA. Recorded for this sample are tens of thousands of clones; about nine tenths of them occurred a single time. The top ten clonotypes cover roughly 3.6% of the sample.

This receptor was taken from a man in his forties or fifties with COVID-19, enrolled during active disease. The rearranged chain carries TRBV18 and TRBJ2-7; TRBD2 agrees with 9 junctional bases. Specimen: peripheral blood. The encoded CDR3 is CASSPRSSGTYEQYF. In nucleotide form, the sequence is TGTGCCAGCTCGCCCCGTTCTAGCGGGACATACGAGCAGTACTTC.